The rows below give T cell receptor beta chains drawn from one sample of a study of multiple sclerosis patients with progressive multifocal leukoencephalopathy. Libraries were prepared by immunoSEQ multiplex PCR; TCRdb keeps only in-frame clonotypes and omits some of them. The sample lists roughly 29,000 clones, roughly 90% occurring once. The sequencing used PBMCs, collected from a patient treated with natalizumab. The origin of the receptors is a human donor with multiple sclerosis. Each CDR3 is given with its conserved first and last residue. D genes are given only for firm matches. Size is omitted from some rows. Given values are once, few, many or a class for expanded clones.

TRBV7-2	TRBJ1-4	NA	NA	TGTGCCAGCAGCTTAAATCCGACTGGAAAACTGTTTTTT	CASSLNPTGKLFF
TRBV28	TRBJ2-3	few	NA	TGTGCCAGCAGTTTAAGGAGAAGGGCTAGCACAGATACGCAGTATTTT	CASSLRRRASTDTQYF
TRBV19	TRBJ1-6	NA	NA	TGTGCCAGTAGCATGGGAAGGGGACTGGTTTCACCCCTCCACTTT	CASSMGRGLVSPLHF
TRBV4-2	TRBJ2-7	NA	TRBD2	TGTGCCAGCAGCCAAGAAGTCACAGCGGGGGGAGCCTACGAGCAGTACTTC	CASSQEVTAGGAYEQYF
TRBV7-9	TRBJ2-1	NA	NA	TGTGCCAGCAGCTTGCAGGGGAGCTCCTACAATGAGCAGTTCTTC	CASSLQGSSYNEQFF
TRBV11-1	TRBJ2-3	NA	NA	TGTGCCAGCAGCTTTGGGCAGGGGGATACGCAGTATTTT	CASSFGQGDTQYF
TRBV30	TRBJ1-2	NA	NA	TGTGCCTGGAGTGTACAGCAGGGGTCCTATGGCTACACCTTC	CAWSVQQGSYGYTF
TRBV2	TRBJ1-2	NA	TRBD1	TGTGCCAGCAGTTCTGACAGGGGAGGGAACTATGGCTACACCTTC	CASSSDRGGNYGYTF
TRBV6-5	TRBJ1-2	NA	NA	TGTGCCAGCAGTTACTCGGGAGCCGGCTACACCTTC	CASSYSGAGYTF
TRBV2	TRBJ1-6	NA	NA	TGTGCCAGCAAGGGGGGTGGACGGCCCAATTCACCCCTCCACTTT	CASKGGGRPNSPLHF
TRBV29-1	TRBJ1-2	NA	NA	TGCAGCGTTTTGTCAGGGAAAAACTATGGCTACACCTTC	CSVLSGKNYGYTF
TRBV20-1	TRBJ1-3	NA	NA	TGCAGTGCTATCGCGGGAAACACCATATATTTT	CSAIAGNTIYF
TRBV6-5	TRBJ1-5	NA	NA	TGTGCCAGCAGCTCACAGGGAAATTATCAGCCCCAGCATTTT	CASSSQGNYQPQHF